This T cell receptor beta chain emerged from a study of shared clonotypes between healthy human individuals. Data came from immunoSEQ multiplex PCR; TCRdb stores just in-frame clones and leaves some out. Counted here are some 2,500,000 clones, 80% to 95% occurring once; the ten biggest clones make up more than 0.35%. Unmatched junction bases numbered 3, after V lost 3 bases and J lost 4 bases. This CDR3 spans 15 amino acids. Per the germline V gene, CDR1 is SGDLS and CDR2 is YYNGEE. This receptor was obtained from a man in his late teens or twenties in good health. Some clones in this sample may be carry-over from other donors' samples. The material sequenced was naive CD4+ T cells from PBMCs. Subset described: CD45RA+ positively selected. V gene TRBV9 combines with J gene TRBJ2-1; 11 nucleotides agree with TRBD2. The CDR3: CASSERLAGYNEQFF. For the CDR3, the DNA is TGTGCCAGCAGCGAAAGACTAGCGGGGTACAATGAGCAGTTCTTC.